The T cell receptor (beta chain) under discussion was sequenced for a study of cytomegalovirus exposure and HLA in healthy donors. Study conclusions and caveats: Near-uniform donor sequencing depth was presumed by presence/absence analyses.

It was with 60 Vbeta and 13 Jbeta primers that the PCR ran. Only in-frame clones appear in the TCRdb table, and some are missing; sequencing was by immunoSEQ multiplex PCR. This table has some 130,000 clones, about 80% appearing once. About this clone itself: Its antigen is as yet unknown.

Trimming cost V 5 bases and J 4 bases; bases outside gene matches: 5. The length of the CDR3 is 13 residues. Germline lookup yields CDR1 SNHLY and CDR2 FYNNEI. The chain recombines TRBV2 with TRBJ2-7; 7 bases align to TRBD1. The clonotype comes from a man in his forties or fifties in good health and CMV-seronegative. The sample comprised PBMCs. The CDR3 nucleotides are TGTGCCAGCAGTTCGACAGGGTTGTACGAGCAGTACTTC. Protein: CASSSTGLYEQYF.